These 9 T cell receptor beta chains share one sample of origin, sequenced in a study of beta chain features in type 1 diabetes. Expressed TCRB transcripts were sequenced after all isolated RNA was converted to cDNA. This table comes from immunoSEQ multiplex PCR, and its TCRdb copy is limited to in-frame clones, with some not included. The sample holds about 140,000 clones, 6.9% seen once. The sample taken for sequencing was central memory CD4+ T cells from blood. The receptor set was obtained from a woman in her twenties or thirties in good health.

This clone was counted many times. The V and J genes are TRBV6-5 and TRBJ1-2, with a possible D match to TRBD1 (6 bases). CDR3 length: 11 residues. V dropped 0 bases and J dropped 10 bases, with 6 bases sitting between them. Per germline, CDR1 MNHEY and CDR2 SVGAGI. CDR3 residues: CASSYSGAYTF. Written as DNA, the CDR3 is TGTGCCAGCAGTTACTCGGGGGCCTACACCTTC.

The J gene is TRBJ1-2, the V gene TRBV6-1; 8 nucleotides line up with TRBD1. The CDR3 length is 15 residues. Germline V lookup: CDR1 MNHNS, CDR2 SASEGT. V dropped 5 bases and J dropped 8; count of bases not matched to a gene: 13. CDR3 protein: CASSLKGQGSKGYTF. The CDR3, as DNA: TGTGCCAGCAGTCTGAAAGGACAGGGATCCAAGGGCTACACCTTC.

This clone was recorded at least ten times. The chain couples TRBV28 to TRBJ2-5, with TRBD1 matching over 7 bases. The CDR3 has 15 amino acids. The ends lost 4 bases at V and 2 bases at J; junction bases unmatched: 7. Germline assignment: CDR1 MDHEN and CDR2 SYDVKM. The CDR3: CASSSQRDRQETQYF. The CDR3 DNA is TGTGCCAGCAGTTCACAAAGGGACAGACAAGAGACCCAGTACTTC.

The rearrangement links TRBV5-6 to TRBJ2-5; 7 bases match TRBD2. Germline lookup yields CDR1 SGHDT and CDR2 YYEEEE. J lost 5 bases, V lost 4 bases, and 8 bases had no gene match. The CDR3 has 14 amino acids. The DNA of the CDR3 is TGTGCCAGCAGCGATAGTACCGGGGGGGAGACCCAGTACTTC. Its protein product is CASSDSTGGETQYF.

This clone has just a few counts. The chain recombines TRBV18 with TRBJ2-7; D is ambiguous. CDR1 is KGHSH, CDR2 LQKENI, per germline. CDR3 size: 13 residues. V was cut by 5 bases and J by 5 bases, with 13 bases left in between. In nucleotides, the CDR3 is TGTGCCAGCTCAACCGGAGTTTCTGACGAGCAGTACTTC. Translation: CASSTGVSDEQYF.

This clone showed up just a few times. The chain couples TRBV7-9 to TRBJ2-7; possibly TRBD1 for D (5 bases). The germline V gene encodes CDR1 SEHNR and CDR2 FQNEAQ (reference sequence). Trimming took 0 bases from V and 5 from J, leaving 5 bases between them. The length of the CDR3 is 12 residues. The CDR3 region has the DNA TGTGCCAGCAGCTTAGCAGGGGACGAGCAGTACTTC. Protein sequence: CASSLAGDEQYF. The complete variable domain, with remaining parts taken from reference TRBV7-9 and TRBJ2-7, reads DTGVSQNPRHKITKRGQNVTFRCDPISEHNRLYWYRQTLGQGPEFLTYFQNEAQLEKSRLLSDRFSAERPKGSFSTLEIQRTEQGDSAMYLCASSLAGDEQYFGPGTRLTVT.

This CDR3 reads CASRSSFRAQSEQYF. CDR3 DNA: TGTGCCAGCAGGTCCTCCTTCCGTGCTCAGTCCGAGCAGTACTTC. The chain links TRBV2 to TRBJ2-7; D unclear. The CDR3 contains 15 residues. Per the germline V gene, CDR1 is SNHLY and CDR2 is FYNNEI. The V gene lost 6 bases and the J gene lost 6 bases, with 21 bases spanning the gap.

The rearrangement joins TRBV29-1 to TRBJ2-2, with D maybe TRBD2 (5 bases). Germline V CDR1 and CDR2: SQVTM, ANQGSEA. This CDR3 has 15 amino acids. V was shortened by 1 base and J by 0 bases, with 9 bases between the two germline ends. The CDR3 DNA reads TGCAGCGTTGAAGGGGAGATCTCGAACACCGGGGAGCTGTTTTTT. It translates to CSVEGEISNTGELFF.

The chain is built from TRBV4-3 and TRBJ2-3, with D perhaps matching TRBD1 (6 bases). Germline CDR1 is LGHNA and CDR2 is YSLEER. Trimming took off 5 bases at V and 5 bases at J, with 26 bases between the two ends. This CDR3 spans 18 amino acids. CDR3 sequence (DNA): TGCGCCAGCAGCTCTCAACACCTAGGGGGTCAACCCAGAGATACGCAGTATTTT. The encoded protein is CASSSQHLGGQPRDTQYF.